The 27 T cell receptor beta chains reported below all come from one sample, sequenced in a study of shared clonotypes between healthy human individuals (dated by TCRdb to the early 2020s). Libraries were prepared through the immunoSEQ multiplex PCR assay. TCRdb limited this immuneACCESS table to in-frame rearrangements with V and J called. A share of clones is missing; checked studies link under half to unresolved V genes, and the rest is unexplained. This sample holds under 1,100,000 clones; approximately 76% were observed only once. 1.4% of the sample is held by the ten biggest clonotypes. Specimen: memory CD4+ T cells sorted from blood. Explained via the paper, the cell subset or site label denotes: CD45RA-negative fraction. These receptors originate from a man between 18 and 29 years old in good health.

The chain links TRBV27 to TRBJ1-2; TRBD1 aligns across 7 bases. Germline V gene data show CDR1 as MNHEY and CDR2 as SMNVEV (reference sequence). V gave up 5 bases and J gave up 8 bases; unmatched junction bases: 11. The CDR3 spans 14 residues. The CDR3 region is CASSGRQGLEGYTF. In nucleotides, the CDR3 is TGTGCCAGCAGTGGTAGACAGGGATTGGAGGGCTACACCTTC.

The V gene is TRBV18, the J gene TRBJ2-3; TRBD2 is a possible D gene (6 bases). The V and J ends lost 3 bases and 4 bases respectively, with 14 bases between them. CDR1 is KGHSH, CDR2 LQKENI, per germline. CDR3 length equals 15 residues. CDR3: CASSPSAGWADTQYF. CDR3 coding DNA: TGTGCCAGCTCACCGTCTGCGGGATGGGCAGATACGCAGTATTTT.

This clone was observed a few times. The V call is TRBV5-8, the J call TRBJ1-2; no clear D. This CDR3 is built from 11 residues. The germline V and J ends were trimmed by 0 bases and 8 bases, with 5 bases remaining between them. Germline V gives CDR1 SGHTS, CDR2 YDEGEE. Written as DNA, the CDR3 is TGTGCCAGCAGCTTGGACGGGGGCTACACCTTC. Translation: CASSLDGGYTF.

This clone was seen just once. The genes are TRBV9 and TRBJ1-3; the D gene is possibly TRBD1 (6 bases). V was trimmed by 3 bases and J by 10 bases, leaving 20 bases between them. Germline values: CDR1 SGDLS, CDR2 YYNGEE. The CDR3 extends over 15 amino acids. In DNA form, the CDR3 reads TGTGCCAGCAGCGCCGGACGAACAGGGTATGGGACCATATATTTT. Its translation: CASSAGRTGYGTIYF.

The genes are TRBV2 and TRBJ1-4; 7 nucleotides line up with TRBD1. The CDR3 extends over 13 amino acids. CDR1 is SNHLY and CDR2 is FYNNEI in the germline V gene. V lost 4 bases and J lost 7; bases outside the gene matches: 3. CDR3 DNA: TGTGCCAGCAGTGGAAACAGGGGTGAAAAACTGTTTTTT. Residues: CASSGNRGEKLFF.

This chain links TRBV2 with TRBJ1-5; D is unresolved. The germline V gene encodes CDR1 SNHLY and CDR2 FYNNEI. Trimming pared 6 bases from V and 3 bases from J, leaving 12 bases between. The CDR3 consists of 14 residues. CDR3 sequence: CASSGGRINQPQHF. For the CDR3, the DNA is TGTGCCAGCAGCGGCGGACGGATCAATCAGCCCCAGCATTTT.

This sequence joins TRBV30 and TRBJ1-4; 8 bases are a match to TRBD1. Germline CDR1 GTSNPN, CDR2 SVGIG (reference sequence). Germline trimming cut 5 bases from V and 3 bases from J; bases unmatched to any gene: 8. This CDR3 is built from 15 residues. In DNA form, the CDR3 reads TGTGCCTGGGAAAAACCGGGACAGGCTAATGAAAAACTGTTTTTT. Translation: CAWEKPGQANEKLFF.

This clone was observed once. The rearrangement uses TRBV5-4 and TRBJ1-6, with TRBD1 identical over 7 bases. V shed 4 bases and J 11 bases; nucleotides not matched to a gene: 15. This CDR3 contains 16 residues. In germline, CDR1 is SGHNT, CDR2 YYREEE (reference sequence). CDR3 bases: TGTGCCAGCAGCCCCGGGGCAGGGGGTTCCCAGGCACCCCTCCACTTT. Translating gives CASSPGAGGSQAPLHF.

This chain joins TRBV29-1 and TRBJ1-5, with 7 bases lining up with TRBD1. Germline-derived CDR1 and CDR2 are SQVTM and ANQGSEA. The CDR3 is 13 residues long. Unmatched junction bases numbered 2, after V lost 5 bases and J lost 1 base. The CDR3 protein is CSVMTGSNQPQHF. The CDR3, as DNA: TGCAGCGTTATGACAGGGAGCAATCAGCCCCAGCATTTT. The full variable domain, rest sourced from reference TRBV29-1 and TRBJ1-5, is SAVISQKPSRDICQRGTSLTIQCQVDSQVTMMFWYRQQPGQSLTLIATANQGSEATYESGFVIDKFPISRPNLTFSTLTVSNMSPEDSSIYLCSVMTGSNQPQHFGDGTRLSIL.

The chain's CDR3 is CASSPLSGVSGANVLTF. CDR3 coding DNA: TGTGCCAGCAGCCCCCTGTCGGGGGTCTCTGGGGCCAACGTCCTGACTTTC. The genes are TRBV7-6 and TRBJ2-6, with D maybe TRBD2 (6 bases). V shed 5 bases and J shed 0 bases, with 14 bases lying between them. Germline V gene sequence: CDR1 SGHVS, CDR2 FNYEAQ. This CDR3 region has 17 residues.

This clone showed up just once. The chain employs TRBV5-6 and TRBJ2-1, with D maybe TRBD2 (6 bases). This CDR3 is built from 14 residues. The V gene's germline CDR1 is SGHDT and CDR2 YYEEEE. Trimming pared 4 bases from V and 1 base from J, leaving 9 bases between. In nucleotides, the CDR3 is TGTGCCAGCAGCCCCGGGACTTCCTACAATGAGCAGTTCTTC. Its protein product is CASSPGTSYNEQFF.

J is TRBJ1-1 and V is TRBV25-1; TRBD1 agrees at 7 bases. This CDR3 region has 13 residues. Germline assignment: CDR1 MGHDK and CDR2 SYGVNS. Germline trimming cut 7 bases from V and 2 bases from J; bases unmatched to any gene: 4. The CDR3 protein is CASKTGINTEAFF. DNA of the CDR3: TGTGCCAGCAAGACAGGGATAAACACTGAAGCTTTCTTT.

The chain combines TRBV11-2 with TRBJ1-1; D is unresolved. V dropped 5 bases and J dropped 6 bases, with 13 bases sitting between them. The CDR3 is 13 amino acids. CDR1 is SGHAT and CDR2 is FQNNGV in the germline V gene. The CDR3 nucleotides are TGTGCCAGCAGCCACGGTAGATCCGCTGAAGCTTTCTTT. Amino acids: CASSHGRSAEAFF. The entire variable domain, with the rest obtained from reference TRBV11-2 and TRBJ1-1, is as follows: EAGVAQSPRYKIIEKRQSVAFWCNPISGHATLYWYQQILGQGPKLLIQFQNNGVVDDSQLPKDRFSAERLKGVDSTLKIQPAKLEDSAVYLCASSHGRSAEAFFGQGTRLTVV.

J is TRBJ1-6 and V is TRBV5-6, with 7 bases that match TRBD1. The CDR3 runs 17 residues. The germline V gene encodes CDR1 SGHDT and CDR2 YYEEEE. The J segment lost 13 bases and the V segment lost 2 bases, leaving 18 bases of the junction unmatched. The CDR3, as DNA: TGTGCCAGCAGCTTTTACGTCAGGGGGGGACCGGGAACGCCCCTCCACTTT. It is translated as CASSFYVRGGPGTPLHF. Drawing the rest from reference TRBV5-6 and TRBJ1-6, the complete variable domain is DAGVTQSPTHLIKTRGQQVTLRCSPKSGHDTVSWYQQALGQGPQFIFQYYEEEERQRGNFPDRFSGHQFPNYSSELNVNALLLGDSALYLCASSFYVRGGPGTPLHFGNGTRLTVT.

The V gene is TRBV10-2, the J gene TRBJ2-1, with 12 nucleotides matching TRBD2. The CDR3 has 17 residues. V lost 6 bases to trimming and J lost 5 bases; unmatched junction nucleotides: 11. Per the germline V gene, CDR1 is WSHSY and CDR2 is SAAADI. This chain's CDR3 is CASRPTSGGRFHNEQFF. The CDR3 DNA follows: TGCGCCAGCAGACCGACTAGCGGGGGACGGTTTCACAATGAGCAGTTCTTC.

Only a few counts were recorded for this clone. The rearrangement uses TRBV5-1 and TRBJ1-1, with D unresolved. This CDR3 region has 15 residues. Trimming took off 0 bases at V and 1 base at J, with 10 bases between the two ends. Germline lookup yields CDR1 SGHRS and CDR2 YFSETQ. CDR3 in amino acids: CASSLGGRQNTEAFF. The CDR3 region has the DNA TGCGCCAGCAGCTTGGGTGGCAGGCAGAACACTGAAGCTTTCTTT.

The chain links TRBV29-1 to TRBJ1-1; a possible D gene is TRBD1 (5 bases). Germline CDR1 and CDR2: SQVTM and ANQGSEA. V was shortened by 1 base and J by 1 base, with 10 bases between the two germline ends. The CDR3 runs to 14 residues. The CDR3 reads CSVEVAGGNTEAFF. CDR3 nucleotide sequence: TGCAGCGTTGAAGTCGCGGGGGGGAACACTGAAGCTTTCTTT.

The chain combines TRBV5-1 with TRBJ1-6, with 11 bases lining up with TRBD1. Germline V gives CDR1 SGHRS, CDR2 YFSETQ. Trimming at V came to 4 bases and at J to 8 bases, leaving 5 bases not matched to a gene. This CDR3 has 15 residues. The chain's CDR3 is CASSGGQGGDSPLHF. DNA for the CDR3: TGCGCCAGCAGCGGGGGACAGGGGGGAGATTCACCCCTCCACTTT.

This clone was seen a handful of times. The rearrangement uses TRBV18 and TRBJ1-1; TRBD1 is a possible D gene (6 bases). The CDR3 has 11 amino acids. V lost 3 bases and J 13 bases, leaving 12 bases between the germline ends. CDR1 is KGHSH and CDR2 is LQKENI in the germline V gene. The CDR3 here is CASSPGTTDFF. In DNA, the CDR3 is TGTGCCAGCTCACCTGGGACAACAGATTTCTTT. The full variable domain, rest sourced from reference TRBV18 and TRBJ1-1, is NAGVMQNPRHLVRRRGQEARLRCSPMKGHSHVYWYRQLPEEGLKFMVYLQKENIIDESGMPKERFSAEFPKEGPSILRIQQVVRGDSAAYFCASSPGTTDFFGQGTRLTVV.

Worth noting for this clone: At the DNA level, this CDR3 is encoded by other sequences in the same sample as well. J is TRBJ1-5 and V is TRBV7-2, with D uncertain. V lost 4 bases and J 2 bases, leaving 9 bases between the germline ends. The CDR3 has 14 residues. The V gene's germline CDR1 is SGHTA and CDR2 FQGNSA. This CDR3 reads CASSSQDGNQPQHF. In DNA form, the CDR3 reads TGTGCCAGCAGCTCCCAAGACGGCAATCAGCCCCAGCATTTT. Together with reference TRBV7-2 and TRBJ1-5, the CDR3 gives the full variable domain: GAGVSQSPSNKVTEKGKDVELRCDPISGHTALYWYRQSLGQGLEFLIYFQGNSAPDKSGLPSDRFSAERTGGSVSTLTIQRTQQEDSAVYLCASSSQDGNQPQHFGDGTRLSIL.

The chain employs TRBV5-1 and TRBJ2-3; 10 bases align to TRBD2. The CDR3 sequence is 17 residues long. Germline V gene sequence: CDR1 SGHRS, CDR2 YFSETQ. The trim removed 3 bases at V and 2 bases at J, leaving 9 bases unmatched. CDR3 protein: CASSYNSGGSFTDTQYF. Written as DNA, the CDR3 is TGCGCCAGCAGCTACAATAGCGGGGGGTCCTTCACAGATACGCAGTATTTT.

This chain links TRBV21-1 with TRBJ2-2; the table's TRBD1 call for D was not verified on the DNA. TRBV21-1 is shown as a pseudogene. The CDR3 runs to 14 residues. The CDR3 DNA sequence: TGTGCCAGCATTCTCCTCAGGGTAAACGGGGAGCTGTTTTTT. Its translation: CASILLRVNGELFF.

The CDR3 DNA follows: TGTGCCAGCAGTGAAGGACAAAGTGGTCGGGAGACCCAGTACTTC. It yields the protein CASSEGQSGRETQYF. This chain uses TRBV27 with TRBJ2-5, with D maybe TRBD1 (5 bases). CDR1 and CDR2 from the germline V gene are MNHEY and SMNVEV (reference sequence). The CDR3 sequence is 15 residues long. The germline V and J ends were trimmed by 5 bases and 5 bases, with 18 bases remaining between them.

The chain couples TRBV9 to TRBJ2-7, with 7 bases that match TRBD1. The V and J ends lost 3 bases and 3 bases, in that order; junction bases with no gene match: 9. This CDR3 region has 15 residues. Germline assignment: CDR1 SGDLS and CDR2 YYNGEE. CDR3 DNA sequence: TGTGCCAGCAGCGCCCCAGACAGGGTGGTCTACGAGCAGTACTTC. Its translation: CASSAPDRVVYEQYF.

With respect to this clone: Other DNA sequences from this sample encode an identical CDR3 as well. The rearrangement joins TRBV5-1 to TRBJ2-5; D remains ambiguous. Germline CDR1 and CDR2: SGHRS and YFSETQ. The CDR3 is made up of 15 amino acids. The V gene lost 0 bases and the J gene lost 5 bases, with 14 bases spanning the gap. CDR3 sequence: CASSLDSGRQETQYF. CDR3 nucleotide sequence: TGCGCCAGCAGCTTGGACTCTGGTAGGCAGGAGACCCAGTACTTC. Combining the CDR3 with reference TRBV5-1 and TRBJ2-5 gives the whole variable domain KAGVTQTPRYLIKTRGQQVTLSCSPISGHRSVSWYQQTPGQGLQFLFEYFSETQRNKGNFPGRFSGRQFSNSRSEMNVSTLELGDSALYLCASSLDSGRQETQYFGPGTRLLVL.

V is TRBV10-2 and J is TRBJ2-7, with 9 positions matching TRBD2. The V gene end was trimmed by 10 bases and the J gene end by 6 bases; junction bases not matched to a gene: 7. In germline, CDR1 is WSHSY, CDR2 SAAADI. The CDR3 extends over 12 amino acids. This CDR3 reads CATLAGESEQYF. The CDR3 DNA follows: TGCGCCACCTTAGCGGGAGAGTCCGAGCAGTACTTC.

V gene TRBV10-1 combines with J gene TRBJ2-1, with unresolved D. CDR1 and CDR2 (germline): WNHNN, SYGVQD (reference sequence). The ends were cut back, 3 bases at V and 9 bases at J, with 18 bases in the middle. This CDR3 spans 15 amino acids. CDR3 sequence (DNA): TGCGCCAGCAGTGATACTTACCTTGGCTCCGGTGAGCAGTTCTTC. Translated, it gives CASSDTYLGSGEQFF.